This T cell receptor beta chain was recorded in a study of cytomegalovirus exposure and HLA in healthy donors. V gave up 2 bases and J gave up 5 bases, with 12 bases separating them. This CDR3 spans 15 amino acids. Germline V gene sequence: CDR1 LNHDA, CDR2 SQIVND (reference sequence). The PCR contained 60 Vbeta and 13 Jbeta primers. TCRdb keeps only in-frame clones here, not all; method: immunoSEQ multiplex PCR. In the table there are around 130,000 clones, roughly four fifths of which are singletons. The chain combines TRBV19 with TRBJ2-2; a weak D match, TRBD1 (5 bases). The specimen was PBMCs. The clonotype comes from a male donor in good health and CMV-seropositive. CDR3 sequence: CASSIFQGGTGELFF. DNA for the CDR3: TGTGCCAGTAGTATATTCCAGGGTGGGACCGGGGAGCTGTTTTTT.